This T cell receptor beta chain was retrieved from a study of cytomegalovirus exposure and HLA in healthy donors (dated by TCRdb to about 2017). Describing the broader study: In an earlier analysis of approximately 500 of the donors, 250 to 300 Gb of sequence data and 117 million unique TCR beta sequences from 150 million to 200 million T cells were reported. About 300 gigabases of sequencing data and tens of millions of unique TCR sequences were included in an early release covering around 600 HLA-typed donors. The study aimed to test whether signatures of past pathogen exposure could be identified by cataloging public T cell receptors. Donor age, sex, ethnicity and CMV serostatus were collected together with the repertoire data. To predict cytomegalovirus infection status, the study combined high-throughput TCR immunosequencing, statistical association of individual TCRs with disease status, and machine learning. The genetic ancestry cluster associated with self-reported Caucasian donors included over 65% of the 398 genotyped donors. A later genetic analysis took genome-wide SNP genotypes for about 65% of the roughly 670 donors and used that subset as a discovery cohort. An earlier analysis of around 640 of the donors used high-throughput TCR beta sequencing to judge whether each TCR beta V gene segment behaved as functional or pseudogenic. Along with the approximately 620-subject first cohort, a separate validation cohort of over 90 different subjects was used. Typing coverage differed by locus: A, B, C, DRB1 and DQB1 were typed in about 629-630 donors, DQA1 in about 510, DPA1 in around 610, and DPB1 in around 440. Because of strong linkage in the cohort, roughly five DR-DQ haplotypes were treated as single units for association and clustering. Every repertoire in the discovery cohort had been generated on one and the same sequencing platform. HLA typing included class I and class II loci at four-digit resolution. The later analysis used no new phenotypic data to find candidate immune exposures, relying instead on TCR beta sequences and their occurrence across donors. The study used immunosequencing to profile the T cell repertoires of approximately 640 subjects and linked those repertoires to cytomegalovirus serostatus. Among around 400 genotyped donors of the cohort, an average of approximately 250,000 unique TCR beta nucleotide sequences were sequenced per donor, around 20% of them non-productive. In a later analysis, previously published TCR beta repertoires from 550 to 750 donors were re-analyzed and high-resolution HLA genotyping was added so that TCR occurrence patterns could be studied.

The library was made by the immunoSEQ multiplex PCR assay. The multiplex PCR relied on a mix of 60 forward primers for TCR Vbeta segments and 13 reverse primers for TCR Jbeta segments. The CDR3 region of rearranged TCR beta genes was amplified from genomic DNA with a multiplex PCR assay. The Illumina HiSeq System was used to sequence the amplified TCR beta libraries as 87-base-pair reads. The paper's processing steps were these. In a later analysis, some 80 million unique TCR beta chains were counted across the approximately 640 repertoires, and about 10 million of these chains were shared by at least two donors. Raw reads were error-corrected and collapsed into unique sequences by a nearest-neighbor algorithm in which closely related sequences were merged to remove PCR and sequencing errors. V, D and J gene segments were assigned by aligning CDR3 sequences to IMGT reference sequences. For a sequence to be retained, a match of at least six nucleotides was required to both a V gene segment and a J gene segment. Rearrangements were called productive when the CDR3 lacked stop codons and stayed in frame with V and J; all others were non-productive. CDR3 was defined according to IMGT convention as the region running from the second conserved V-encoded cysteine to the conserved J-encoded phenylalanine. The earlier analysis of around 640 of the donors excluded sequences that lacked an unambiguous match to a single V gene segment. An earlier analysis of 550 to 650 of the donors classified V segments as functional when productive rearrangements were above 56.7% and as segregating when the standard deviation between donors was above 5%. A statistical classification framework was built for diagnosing cytomegalovirus status from the catalog of TCR beta chain sequences. In a later analysis, TCR nucleotide sequences were compared against IMGT/GENE-DB human TR gene sequences so that V and J genes could be assigned. In a later analysis, CDR3 sequences and most-parsimonious VDJ recombination scenarios were assigned using the TCRdist pipeline. A later analysis defined each TCR beta chain by its CDR3 amino acid sequence plus V-gene family, and excluded reads lacking a unique V-gene family. A later analysis removed over 500 highly shared, low-generation-probability nucleotide sequences to deal with suspected cross-contamination and a sequencing artifact. A later analysis calculated a clonal expansion index for each public chain from normalized within-repertoire ranks of inferred template counts. In a later analysis, generation probabilities were computed with a VDJ recombination model fitted to out-of-frame rearrangements, and the resulting probabilities were checked against IGoR. In a later analysis, TCR-TCR, TCR-HLA and TCR-CMV co-occurrence was scored with hypergeometric tests, and a repertoire-size bias correction was applied to TCR pairs. To estimate false discovery rates, a later analysis permuted the HLA or CMV assignments 20 times. A later analysis grouped co-occurring TCRs with DBSCAN, adding TCRdist sequence similarity when clustering within HLA-allele-positive subsets. Co-occurrence clustering excluded repertoires with fewer than 30,000 or more than 120,000 public chains, plus five with anomalous nucleotide sharing. TCRdb mirrors the immuneACCESS table, restricted to in-frame sequences. Some clones are absent from its copies; in checked studies, under half trace to an unresolved V gene, and the reason for the others is unknown. D and trimming come from the DNA, and the V and J calls and clone size come from that table. Counted in this sample were fewer than 70,000 clones; roughly 74% of them appeared once. Approximately 12% of the sample is held by the ten biggest clonotypes.

The cohort consisted of approximately 690 healthy bone marrow donors. Cohort members were all nominally healthy when sampled, although unrecorded immune exposures were likely present. The donor tested CMV seropositive, placing the donor among the 250 to 300 seropositive members of the cohort. A peripheral blood sample was collected from each donor, and TCR beta sequencing was performed on peripheral blood mononuclear cells. The Qiagen DNeasy Blood Extraction Kit was used to extract genomic DNA from the blood cell samples. The cysteine opens and the phenylalanine closes a CDR3 of 15 amino acids. The CDR3 DNA has 45 bases and is translated from base 1. Trimming at the junction amounts to 8 bases on V and 1 base on J, and the germline ends lie 17 bases apart. CDR1 and CDR2 are drawn from the germline V gene: MDHEN, SYDVKM. Paper-wide results and their limitations: In the study, roughly 160 TCR beta chains were listed as associated with cytomegalovirus. In vitro tests confirmed that a few of the cytomegalovirus-associated TCR beta chains recognize cytomegalovirus antigens. Broadly in line with IMGT annotations, most TCR beta V segments showed up in productive rearrangements about 87% or about 30% of the time in an earlier analysis of 450 to 600 of the donors. Linkage disequilibrium might explain the correlated functional status among segregating V segments, but an unknown experimental factor could not be excluded. The authors suggested that the approach could potentially be generalized to other disease states and immunological phenotypes. Because some donors lacked HLA typing at each locus, the association tests relied only on the typed subset. The sequencing pipeline was judged likely to have produced a cluster of highly shared sequence variants as a technical artifact. The classifier was reported to diagnose cytomegalovirus status with high specificity and sensitivity in both the original and validation cohorts. The cohort was sequenced for TCR beta chains only, and without alpha or paired-chain data the features that could be detected were limited. Strong co-occurrence of HLA alleles, especially DR and DQ, made assigning TCR associations to individual alleles difficult. A later analysis found that most CMV-associated TCR beta chains appeared HLA-restricted, with HLA associations seemingly driven largely by CMV exposure. A later genetic analysis associated a missense DCLRE1C variant with V-gene and J-gene trimming of TCR beta chains, and an independent cohort replicated the association. CMV serostatus was the only immune exposure information available for the cohort. Roughly uniform sequencing depth across donors was assumed in presence/absence analyses, although this assumption may not hold. In a later analysis, TCR association rates were found to vary across HLA loci, with the most associated TCRs seen for DRB1 alleles and the fewest for HLA-C alleles. Because counts were too low, roughly 18 rarely observed V segments, including chromosome 9 orphons, were left out of the earlier analysis of some 640 of the donors. The 87-base-pair reads could not distinguish some IMGT-functional V segments, including TRBV6-2 and TRBV6-3, so those segments were excluded. A later analysis found that HLA-associated TCR beta chains were more clonally expanded and had lower generation probabilities than equally common non-associated chains. Most TCR sequences were observed very rarely across donors, whereas some public TCRs were present in many individuals. In a later analysis, several top co-occurrence clusters were reported to appear linked to parvovirus B19, influenza, CMV and Epstein-Barr virus. A later analysis associated 15,000 or so TCR beta sequences with specific HLA alleles at a false discovery rate of 0.05. A further reported finding was that TCR beta sequences accurately predicted the HLA-A and HLA-B alleles for most subjects in the first cohort. According to a later genetic analysis, donors in an Asian-associated ancestry cluster had fewer N-insertions in productive TCRs than the approximately 670-donor mean.

Comment on this clone: Which antigen it targets is not known. No base-level quality is on record; no much larger clone is a single base apart.

The sequence came from a woman between 55 and 75 years old in good health and CMV-seropositive. This sequence uses TRBV28 and TRBJ1-2; 6 matching bases give a weak D call of TRBD1. The sequenced sample was PBMCs. The sequenced DNA is TGTGCCAGCCGGGGGGGCTTCGGGAATAACTATGGCTACACCTTC. Translation gives CASRGGFGNNYGYTF.